This T cell receptor (beta chain) is from a study of shared clonotypes between healthy human individuals. On the study more broadly: Each donor's CD4 naive and CD4 memory cells filled three plates apiece, CD8 naive two, and CD8 memory one.

Terminally differentiated effector memory CD45RA+ cells were left out of the naive CD8 fraction, which was CD45RO-negative and positively selected for CCR7. Losses at the gene ends were 4 bases for V and 1 base for J; bases not matched to a gene: 6. The CDR3 extends over 16 amino acids. From germline, CDR1 is WSHSY and CDR2 SAAADI. Points from the study as a whole: Shared clonotypes across all four donors exceeded non-shared ones in generation probability.

For this clone: What it binds is not known.

Genomic DNA (from each subset) was split evenly across several immunoSEQ plates. Original analysis: Filtering of immunoSEQ junctional sequences could not match full-length read filtering. Data came from immunoSEQ multiplex PCR; TCRdb stores just in-frame clones and leaves some out. V, J and clone size are taken as reported in that table, and D and trimming were inferred from the DNA itself. The table lists around 1.9 million clones, 93% of them singletons. The chain couples TRBV10-2 to TRBJ2-2, with TRBD2 matching over 7 bases. What was sequenced was naive CD8+ T cells from PBMCs. The sequence was collected from a man between 18 and 29 years old in good health. Some clones in this sample may be carry-over from other donors' samples. The CDR3 DNA reads as TGCGCCAGCAGTGGGGATACTAGCGAGAACACCGGGGAGCTGTTTTTT. Translated, it gives CASSGDTSENTGELFF.